This TCR beta chain was recovered during a study of blood T cell repertoires in COVID-19. In the study overall: Samples representing acute and convalescent COVID-19 were sourced from the United States, Italy and Spain. T cells, B-cell-depleted T cells, or PBMCs provided the cDNA or gDNA that served as material.

This CDR3 comprises 16 residues. The germline V gene encodes CDR1 SGHRS and CDR2 YFSETQ. Deletions cut 5 bases from V and 2 bases from J, with 16 bases between. As handled by the study authors: Reference gene primer amplification in the assay estimated nucleated cell counts. Here immunoSEQ multiplex PCR was the method, and the copy in TCRdb shows in-frame clones only, minus some. The V and J calls and the clone size are those of that table, but D and trimming were determined from the DNA. This table has about 330,000 clones, roughly 87% appearing once. It was during active infection that Seattle patients were enrolled and then longitudinally followed.

This TCR derives from a man aged 25-40 years with COVID-19, enrolled during active disease. The sample was peripheral blood. The chain is built from TRBV5-1 and TRBJ2-2, with D perhaps TRBD2 (6 bases). The CDR3 loop is CASSLPGGANTGELFF. The CDR3 nucleotides are TGCGCCAGCAGTCTGCCCGGGGGTGCCAACACCGGGGAGCTGTTTTTT.